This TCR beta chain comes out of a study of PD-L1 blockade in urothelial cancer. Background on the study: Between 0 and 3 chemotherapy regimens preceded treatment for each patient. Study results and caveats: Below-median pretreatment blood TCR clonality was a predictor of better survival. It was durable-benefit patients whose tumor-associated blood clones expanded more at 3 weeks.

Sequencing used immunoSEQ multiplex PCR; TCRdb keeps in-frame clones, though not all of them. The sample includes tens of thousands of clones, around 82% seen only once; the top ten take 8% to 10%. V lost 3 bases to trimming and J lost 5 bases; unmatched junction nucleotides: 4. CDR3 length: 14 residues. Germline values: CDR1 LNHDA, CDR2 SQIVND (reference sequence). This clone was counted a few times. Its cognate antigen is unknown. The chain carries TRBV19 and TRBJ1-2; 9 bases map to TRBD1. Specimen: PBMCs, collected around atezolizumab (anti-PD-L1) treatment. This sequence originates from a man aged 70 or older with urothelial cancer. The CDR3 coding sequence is TGTGCCAGTAGTATGGGACAGGGCCCTTATGGCTACACCTTC. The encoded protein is CASSMGQGPYGYTF. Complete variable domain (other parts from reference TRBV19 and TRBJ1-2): DGGITQSPKYLFRKEGQNVTLSCEQNLNHDAMYWYRQDPGQGLRLIYYSQIVNDFQKGDIAEGYSVSREKKESFPLTVTSAQKNPTAFYLCASSMGQGPYGYTFGSGTRLTVV.